The clone carrying this T cell receptor (beta chain) occurred once. What it binds is unknown. The junction departs from the called germline gene at one end, perhaps through a read error. Sequenced by immunoSEQ multiplex PCR; TCRdb stores in-frame clones only, minus some. The sample includes 2 million to 2.5 million clones, approximately 93% seen only once; the top ten take 0.39%. Germline V gives CDR1 LGHNA, CDR2 YNFKEQ. The CDR3 covers 12 residues. These data belong to a study of shared clonotypes between healthy human individuals. General study results and limits: The donor pool, a small one, limited the genetic and exposure-history diversity represented. The four-donor shared clonotypes exceeded non-shared clonotypes in generation probability, with non-shared ones scoring lower. Of the naive CD4 clonotypes, roughly 5% were shared across a few donors.

V gene TRBV4-2 combines with J gene TRBJ2-1; D remains unclear. The clonotype was recovered from a man aged 18-30 years in good health. Some clones in this sample may be carry-over from other donors' samples. Sequences were obtained from naive CD4+ T cells from PBMCs. Subset indicated: CD45RA+ positively selected. CDR3 protein: CASSQEPGPRLF. CDR3 coding DNA: TGTGCCAGCAGCCAAGAACCGGGCCCCCGGCTCTTC.